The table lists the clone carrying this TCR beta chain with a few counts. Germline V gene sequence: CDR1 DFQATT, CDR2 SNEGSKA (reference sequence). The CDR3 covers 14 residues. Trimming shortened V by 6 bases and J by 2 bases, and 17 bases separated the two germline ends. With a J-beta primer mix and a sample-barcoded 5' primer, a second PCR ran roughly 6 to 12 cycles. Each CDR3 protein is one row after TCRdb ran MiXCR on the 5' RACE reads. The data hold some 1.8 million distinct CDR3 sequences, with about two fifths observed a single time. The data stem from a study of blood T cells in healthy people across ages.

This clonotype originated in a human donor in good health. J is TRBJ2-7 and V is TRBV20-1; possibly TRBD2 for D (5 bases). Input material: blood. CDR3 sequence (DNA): TGCAGTGCCGTCTTAGGGAGTTCACCCTACGAGCAGTACTTC. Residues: CSAVLGSSPYEQYF.